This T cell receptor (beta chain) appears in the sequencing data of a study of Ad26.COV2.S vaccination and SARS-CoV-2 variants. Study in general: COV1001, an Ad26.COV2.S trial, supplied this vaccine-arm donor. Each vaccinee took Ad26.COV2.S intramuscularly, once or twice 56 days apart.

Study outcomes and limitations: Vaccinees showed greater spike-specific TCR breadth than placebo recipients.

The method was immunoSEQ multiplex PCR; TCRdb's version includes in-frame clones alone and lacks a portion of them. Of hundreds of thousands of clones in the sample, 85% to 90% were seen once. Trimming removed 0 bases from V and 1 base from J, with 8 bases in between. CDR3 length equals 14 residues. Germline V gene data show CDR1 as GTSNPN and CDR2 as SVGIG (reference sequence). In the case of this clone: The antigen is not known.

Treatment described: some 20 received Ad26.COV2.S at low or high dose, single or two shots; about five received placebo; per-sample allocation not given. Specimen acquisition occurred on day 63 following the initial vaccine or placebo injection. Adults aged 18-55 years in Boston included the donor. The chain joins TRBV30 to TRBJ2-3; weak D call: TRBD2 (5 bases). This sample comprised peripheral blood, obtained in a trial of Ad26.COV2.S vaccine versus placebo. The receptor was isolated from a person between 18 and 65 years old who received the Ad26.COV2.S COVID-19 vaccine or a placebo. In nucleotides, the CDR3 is TGTGCCTGGAGTGTAAGCGGAGGCACAGATACGCAGTATTTT. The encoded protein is CAWSVSGGTDTQYF. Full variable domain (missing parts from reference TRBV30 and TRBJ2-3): SQTIHQWPATLVQPVGSPLSLECTVEGTSNPNLYWYRQAAGRGLQLLFYSVGIGQISSEVPQNLSASRPQDRQFILSSKKLLLSDSGFYLCAWSVSGGTDTQYFGPGTRLTVL.